The 5 T cell receptor beta chains below all came from one sample that was sequenced in a study of cytomegalovirus exposure and HLA in healthy donors. A multiplex PCR was run with 60 Vbeta primers and 13 Jbeta primers. The method was immunoSEQ multiplex PCR; TCRdb's version includes in-frame clones alone and lacks a portion of them. The table lists around 130,000 clones, roughly 80% of them singletons, with over 0.95% in the top ten. Sequenced sample: PBMCs. These receptors were obtained from a female donor in good health and CMV-seronegative.

This rearrangement joins TRBV7-9 to TRBJ2-3, with 10 bases identical to TRBD2. CDR3 length: 18 residues. V lost 2 bases to trimming and J lost 6 bases; unmatched junction nucleotides: 14. The germline gives CDR1 SEHNR, CDR2 FQNEAQ (reference sequence). The CDR3 reads CASSLIGQREGLEDTQYF. CDR3 bases: TGTGCCAGCAGCTTAATAGGTCAGCGGGAGGGCCTAGAGGATACGCAGTATTTT.

DNA for the CDR3: TGTGCCAGCGGGGCCCGGGACAGGGAAGTCCCTGAAGCTTTCTTT. Protein: CASGARDREVPEAFF. The gene calls are TRBV2 and TRBJ1-1, with 9 bases fitting TRBD1. The CDR3 is 15 residues long. From germline, CDR1 is SNHLY and CDR2 FYNNEI. After removal of 8 bases from V and 6 bases from J, the junction contained 13 bases not matched to a gene.

The chain uses TRBV20-1 and TRBJ1-2, with unresolved D. Germline V gene sequence: CDR1 DFQATT, CDR2 SNEGSKA (reference sequence). With 1 base removed from V and 8 bases from J, the gap between germline ends came to 8 bases. CDR3 length equals 11 residues. The CDR3 loop is CSARGALGYTF. The CDR3 DNA reads as TGCAGTGCTAGAGGGGCGCTGGGCTACACCTTC.

The rearrangement joins TRBV29-1 to TRBJ1-2, with a weak D call TRBD1 (6 bases). The CDR3 loop spans 13 amino acids. V was clipped by 4 bases and J by 8 bases, with 17 bases between them. The germline V gene encodes CDR1 SQVTM and CDR2 ANQGSEA. CDR3 sequence reads: CSVGPLGGQGYTF. The CDR3 coding sequence is TGCAGCGTTGGCCCCCTGGGGGGGCAAGGCTACACCTTC.

This rearrangement joins TRBV7-9 to TRBJ2-7; 10 nucleotides agree with TRBD1. The CDR3 sequence is 17 residues long. V was clipped by 0 bases and J by 4 bases; unmatched bases: 9. CDR1 and CDR2 from the germline V gene are SEHNR and FQNEAQ (reference sequence). CDR3 sequence reads: CASSLAPTGGSWYEQYF. The CDR3 nucleotides read TGTGCCAGCAGCTTAGCGCCGACAGGGGGCTCGTGGTACGAGCAGTACTTC.